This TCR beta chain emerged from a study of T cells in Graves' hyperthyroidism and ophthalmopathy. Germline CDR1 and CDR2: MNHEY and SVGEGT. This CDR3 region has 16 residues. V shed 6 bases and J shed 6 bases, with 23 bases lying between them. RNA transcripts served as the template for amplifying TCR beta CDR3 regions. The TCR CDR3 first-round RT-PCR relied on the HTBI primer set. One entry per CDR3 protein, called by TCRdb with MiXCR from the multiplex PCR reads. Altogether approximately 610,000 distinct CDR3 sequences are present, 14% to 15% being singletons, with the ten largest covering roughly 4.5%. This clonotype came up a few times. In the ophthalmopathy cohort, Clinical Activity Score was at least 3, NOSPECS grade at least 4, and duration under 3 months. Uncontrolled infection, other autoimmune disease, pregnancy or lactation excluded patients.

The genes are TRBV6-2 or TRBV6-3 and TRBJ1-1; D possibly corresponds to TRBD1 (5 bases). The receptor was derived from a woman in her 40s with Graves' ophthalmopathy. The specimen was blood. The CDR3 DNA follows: TGTGCCAGCAGCCCGCGGTGGGACTTCCCGGCTGCTGAAGCTTTCTTT. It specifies CASSPRWDFPAAEAFF.